This TCR beta chain was observed in a study of T cells in Graves' hyperthyroidism and ophthalmopathy. Per germline, CDR1 MNHEY and CDR2 SVGEGT. V was pared by 10 bases and J by 3 bases, with 16 bases between. The CDR3 runs 13 residues. There are a few counts of this clonotype. Amplified TCR beta CDR3 regions derived from RNA transcripts. First-round RT-PCR with HTBI primers amplified the TCR CDR3 region. From the multiplex PCR reads, TCRdb called clonotypes with MiXCR, one entry per CDR3 protein. The sample lists 550,000 to 650,000 distinct CDR3 sequences, approximately 15% seen once, with 5.5% to 7.5% in the top ten.

Sample: blood. This chain uses TRBV6-2 or TRBV6-3 with TRBJ2-7, with a possible D match to TRBD2 (7 bases). The receptor comes from a woman in her twenties or thirties with Graves' hyperthyroidism that later progressed to Graves' ophthalmopathy. CDR3 nucleotide sequence: TGTGCCACGAAGGGGGGGGCCTACTACGAGCAGTACTTC. It codes for CATKGGAYYEQYF.